The next 23 T cell receptor beta chains were all read from a single sample in a study of T cell responses to AZD1222 COVID-19 vaccine. The data were produced by immunoSEQ multiplex PCR, yet TCRdb's version contains in-frame clones alone and is incomplete. The table shows 100,000 to 130,000 clones, with roughly 89% occurring only once. Specimen: peripheral blood, collected on day 0 of AZD1222 vaccination. Every receptor here comes from an adult in good health.

V and J are TRBV7-2 and TRBJ1-5; TRBD1 agrees at 7 bases. The CDR3 runs to 12 residues. Germline V CDR1 and CDR2: SGHTA, FQGNSA. With 6 bases clipped from V and 7 bases from J, the junction kept 3 bases outside the gene matches. The CDR3 nucleotides read TGTGCCAGCAGGACAGGGTACCAGCCCCAGCATTTT. It codes for CASRTGYQPQHF.

The J gene is TRBJ2-7, the V gene TRBV10-3; 8 bases agree with TRBD1. This CDR3 comprises 15 residues. Trimming took 2 bases from V and 4 from J; bases not matched to a gene: 7. Germline values: CDR1 ENHRY, CDR2 SYGVKD. The CDR3 spells CAISEGTGPPYEQYF. CDR3 DNA sequence: TGTGCCATCAGTGAGGGGACAGGTCCTCCTTACGAGCAGTACTTC.

The chain links TRBV2 to TRBJ1-5, with D perhaps TRBD1 (5 bases). The CDR3 loop spans 19 amino acids. Trimming shortened V by 3 bases and J by 6 bases, and 27 bases separated the two germline ends. The V gene's germline CDR1 is SNHLY and CDR2 FYNNEI. The CDR3 region has the DNA TGTGCCAGCAGTGACGTGCAGGCAGCCGCGGGATGGGGGAGTCAGCCCCAGCATTTT. This encodes CASSDVQAAAGWGSQPQHF.

CDR3 sequence (DNA): TGTGCCAGCAGTGAAGACGAGGCAGCCCTCACTGAAGCTTTCTTT. Translation gives CASSEDEAALTEAFF. The rearrangement uses TRBV2 and TRBJ1-1; D call uncertain. V dropped 1 base and J dropped 4 bases, with 13 bases sitting between them. Germline V gene lookup returns CDR1 SNHLY and CDR2 FYNNEI. The CDR3 extends over 15 amino acids. Full variable domain (outside the CDR3, taken from reference TRBV2 and TRBJ1-1): EPEVTQTPSHQVTQMGQEVILRCVPISNHLYFYWYRQILGQKVEFLVSFYNNEISEKSEIFDDQFSVERPDGSNFTLKIRSTKLEDSAMYFCASSEDEAALTEAFFGQGTRLTVV.

The chain joins TRBV7-2 to TRBJ1-5; TRBD1 is a possible D gene (5 bases). This CDR3 has 13 amino acids. Trimming shortened V by 5 bases and J by 7 bases, and 12 bases separated the two germline ends. Germline lookup yields CDR1 SGHTA and CDR2 FQGNSA. CDR3: CASSNDGAQPQHF. The DNA of the CDR3 is TGTGCCAGCAGCAACGATGGGGCCCAGCCCCAGCATTTT.

V is TRBV4-2 and J is TRBJ2-2; possible D gene TRBD1, 6 bases. V was pared by 4 bases and J by 4 bases, with 16 bases between. There are 16 residues in the CDR3. CDR1 and CDR2 from the germline V gene are LGHNA and YNFKEQ. For the CDR3, the DNA is TGTGCCAGCAGCCGGGACACAAGGGGCTCCACCGGGGAGCTGTTTTTT. Its protein product is CASSRDTRGSTGELFF.

The rearrangement links TRBV10-2 to TRBJ1-2; possibly TRBD1 for D (5 bases). This CDR3 spans 14 amino acids. Germline V gives CDR1 WSHSY, CDR2 SAAADI. V dropped 6 bases and J dropped 2 bases, with 13 bases sitting between them. CDR3 in DNA: TGCGCCAGCAGCCTGGGACGCACCAACTATGGCTACACCTTC. Residues: CASSLGRTNYGYTF.

This chain joins TRBV7-2 and TRBJ1-5, with a weak D call TRBD1 (6 bases). The length of the CDR3 is 16 residues. Germline lookup yields CDR1 SGHTA and CDR2 FQGNSA. V dropped 6 bases and J dropped 6 bases, with 21 bases sitting between them. As DNA, the CDR3 is TGTGCCAGCAGTCGCCTGGGGGGGGCGCCGGGTCAGCCCCAGCATTTT. Translated, it gives CASSRLGGAPGQPQHF.

The J gene is TRBJ2-5, the V gene TRBV10-3; 9 bases align to TRBD2. Trimming removed 8 bases from V and 1 base from J; junction bases left unmatched: 5. This CDR3 has 14 amino acids. CDR1 ENHRY and CDR2 SYGVKD come from the germline V gene. The CDR3 reads CAIGSGGIQETQYF. Here the CDR3 DNA reads TGTGCCATCGGAAGCGGGGGGATCCAAGAGACCCAGTACTTC.

Comment on this clone: Distinct nucleotide sequences in the sample also encode this CDR3. This rearrangement joins TRBV7-2 to TRBJ1-6, with D perhaps matching TRBD1 (5 bases). The CDR3 is made up of 15 amino acids. V was trimmed by 0 bases and J by 6 bases, leaving 9 bases between them. The V gene's germline CDR1 is SGHTA and CDR2 FQGNSA. CDR3 sequence: CASSLAGPPNSPLHF. The CDR3 nucleotides are TGTGCCAGCAGCTTAGCGGGACCGCCTAATTCACCCCTCCACTTT.

As to this clone: The junction departs from germline at one end; a sequencing error may be responsible. The chain is built from TRBV15 and TRBJ1-5; D gene uncertain. The germline gives CDR1 LNHNV, CDR2 YYDKDF (reference sequence). CDR3 length equals 16 residues. The CDR3 DNA is TGTGCCACCACCAGACGTCGTGGCGACGGCAATCAGCCCCAGCATTTT. This sequence encodes CATTRRRGDGNQPQHF.

The rearrangement links TRBV6-2 or TRBV6-3 to TRBJ2-1; D is tentatively TRBD1 or TRBD2 (6 bases each). The CDR3 consists of 16 residues. V shed 0 bases and J shed 5 bases, with 14 bases lying between them. Per the germline V gene, CDR1 is MNHEY and CDR2 is SVGEGT. The CDR3 here is CASSYSIGGQNNEQFF. CDR3 DNA sequence: TGTGCCAGCAGTTACTCGATCGGGGGACAAAACAATGAGCAGTTCTTC.

The chain links TRBV5-6 to TRBJ1-2; D call uncertain. In germline, CDR1 is SGHDT, CDR2 YYEEEE. Trimming took off 0 bases at V and 2 bases at J, with 8 bases between the two ends. The CDR3 has 14 residues. The CDR3 DNA reads as TGTGCCAGCAGCTTGGGCGCCACGAACTATGGCTACACCTTC. It codes for CASSLGATNYGYTF.

The chain couples TRBV7-7 to TRBJ2-5; D unresolved. V was trimmed by 8 bases and J by 2 bases, leaving 12 bases between them. The germline gives CDR1 SSHAT, CDR2 FNYEAQ (reference sequence). The CDR3 has 13 amino acids. The CDR3, as DNA: TGTGCCAGCGGGAAAACCTTACAAGAGACCCAGTACTTC. It is translated as CASGKTLQETQYF.

The rearrangement uses TRBV4-3 and TRBJ1-4, with no clear D. Germline V gene sequence: CDR1 LGHNA, CDR2 YSLEER. This CDR3 spans 15 amino acids. V dropped 1 base and J dropped 0 bases, with 6 bases sitting between them. CDR3 sequence (DNA): TGCGCCAGCAGCCAAGGTCCGACAACTAATGAAAAACTGTTTTTT. It yields the protein CASSQGPTTNEKLFF.

This chain uses TRBV4-1 with TRBJ1-5; D gene ambiguous. The V end lost 1 base, the J end lost 1 base, and 14 bases lay between the germline ends. CDR1 is MGHRA, CDR2 YSYEKL, per germline. The CDR3 is made up of 17 amino acids. DNA of the CDR3: TGCGCCAGCAGCCAAGTTGCACGGGCAAGCAGCAATCAGCCCCAGCATTTT. Protein: CASSQVARASSNQPQHF.

This chain connects TRBV5-6 to TRBJ2-7, with 8 bases that match TRBD1. The ends lost 4 bases at V and 7 bases at J; junction bases unmatched: 10. Germline loops: CDR1 SGHDT, CDR2 YYEEEE. The CDR3 is 14 residues long. DNA for the CDR3: TGTGCCAGCAGCCCGACGGGACAGGAACCTGAGCAGTACTTC. This translates into CASSPTGQEPEQYF.

The chain combines TRBV4-3 with TRBJ1-2; TRBD1 matches 7 bases. The V gene end was trimmed by 0 bases and the J gene end by 4 bases; junction bases not matched to a gene: 2. Germline lookup yields CDR1 LGHNA and CDR2 YSLEER. This CDR3 has 14 amino acids. The CDR3 spells CASSQDRGPYGYTF. DNA for the CDR3: TGCGCCAGCAGCCAAGATAGGGGGCCCTATGGCTACACCTTC.

This chain links TRBV3-1 (or the pseudogene TRBV3-2) with TRBJ2-7; tentative D call: TRBD2 (6 bases). Trimming pared 0 bases from V and 8 bases from J, leaving 11 bases between. The CDR3 loop spans 13 amino acids. Per the germline V gene, CDR1 is LGHDT and CDR2 is YNNKEL (reference sequence). Here the CDR3 DNA reads TGTGCCAGCAGCCAAGATAGGCGGGGTCAGCAGTACTTC. Translated, it gives CASSQDRRGQQYF.

The CDR3: CASRRGQGGNYGYTF. CDR3 bases: TGTGCCAGCAGAAGGGGACAAGGCGGCAACTATGGCTACACCTTC. V and J are TRBV6-5 and TRBJ1-2; weak D call: TRBD1 (6 bases). CDR1 and CDR2 (germline): MNHEY, SVGAGI. The V end was cut by 6 bases, the J end by 2 bases, with 16 bases between. This CDR3 contains 15 residues.

This clone was seen just once. The chain joins TRBV9 to TRBJ1-3; a weak D match, TRBD1 (6 bases). Trimming left V 4 bases short and J 0 bases short, with 11 bases between. From germline, CDR1 is SGDLS and CDR2 YYNGEE. The CDR3 is made up of 15 amino acids. The CDR3 sequence is CASSPGVSSGNTIYF. The CDR3 DNA reads TGTGCCAGCAGCCCAGGGGTTAGCTCTGGAAACACCATATATTTT.

V and J are TRBV2 and TRBJ1-5; D is ambiguous. V was clipped by 6 bases and J by 0 bases, with 12 bases between them. This CDR3 is built from 15 residues. In germline, CDR1 is SNHLY, CDR2 FYNNEI. In DNA form, the CDR3 reads TGTGCCAGCAGAAGGGAGACCTATAGCAATCAGCCCCAGCATTTT. This codes for CASRRETYSNQPQHF.

CDR3 nucleotide sequence: TGTGCCTGGAGTGTAGTCAGGACAGGGTTTCCGCATGGCTACACCTTC. Amino acids: CAWSVVRTGFPHGYTF. The gene calls are TRBV30 and TRBJ1-2; the match to TRBD1 covers 8 bases. This CDR3 comprises 16 residues. In germline, CDR1 is GTSNPN, CDR2 SVGIG (reference sequence). With 0 bases clipped from V and 6 bases from J, the junction kept 12 bases outside the gene matches.